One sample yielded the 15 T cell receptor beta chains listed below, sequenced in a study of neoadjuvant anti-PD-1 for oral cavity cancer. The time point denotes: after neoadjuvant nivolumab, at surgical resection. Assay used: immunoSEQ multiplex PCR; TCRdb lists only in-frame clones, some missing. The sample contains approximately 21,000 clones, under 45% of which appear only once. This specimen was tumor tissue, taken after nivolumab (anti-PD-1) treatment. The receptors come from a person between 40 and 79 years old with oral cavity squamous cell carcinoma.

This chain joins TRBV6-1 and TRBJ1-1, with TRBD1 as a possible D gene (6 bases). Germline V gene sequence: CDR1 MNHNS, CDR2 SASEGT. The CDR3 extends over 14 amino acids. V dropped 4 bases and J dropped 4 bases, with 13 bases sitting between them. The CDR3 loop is CASSVEGGGTEAFF. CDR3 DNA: TGTGCCAGCAGTGTTGAGGGAGGGGGCACTGAAGCTTTCTTT.

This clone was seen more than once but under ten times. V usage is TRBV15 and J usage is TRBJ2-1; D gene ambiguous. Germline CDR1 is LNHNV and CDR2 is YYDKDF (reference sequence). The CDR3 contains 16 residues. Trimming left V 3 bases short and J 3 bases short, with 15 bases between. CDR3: CATSSLTDRVYNEQFF. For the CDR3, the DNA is TGTGCCACCAGCAGTCTAACGGACCGAGTCTACAATGAGCAGTTCTTC.

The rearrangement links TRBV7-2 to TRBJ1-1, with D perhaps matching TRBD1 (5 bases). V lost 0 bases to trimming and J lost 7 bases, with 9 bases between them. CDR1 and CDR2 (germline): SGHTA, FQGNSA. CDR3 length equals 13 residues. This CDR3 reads CASSLAGDGEAFF. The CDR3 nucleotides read TGTGCCAGCAGCTTAGCAGGGGATGGTGAAGCTTTCTTT.

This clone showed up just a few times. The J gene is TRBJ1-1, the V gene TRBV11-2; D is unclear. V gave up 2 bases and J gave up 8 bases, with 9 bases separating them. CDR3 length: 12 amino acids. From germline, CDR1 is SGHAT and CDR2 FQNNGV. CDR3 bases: TGTGCCAGCAGCTTATTAACAGTAGAAGCTTTCTTT. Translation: CASSLLTVEAFF.

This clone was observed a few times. The CDR3 coding sequence is TGTGCCAGCAGCGATCGACAGGGGGCGACCGGGGAGCTGTTTTTT. Its protein is CASSDRQGATGELFF. V gene TRBV5-4 combines with J gene TRBJ2-2; TRBD1 aligns across 10 bases. CDR1 is SGHNT, CDR2 YYREEE, per germline (reference sequence). This CDR3 is 15 amino acids long. The trim removed 4 bases at V and 5 bases at J, leaving 5 bases unmatched.

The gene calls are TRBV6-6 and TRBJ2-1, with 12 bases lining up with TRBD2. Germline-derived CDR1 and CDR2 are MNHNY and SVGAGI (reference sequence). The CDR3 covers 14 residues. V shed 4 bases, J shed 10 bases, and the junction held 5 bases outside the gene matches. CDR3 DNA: TGTGCCAGCAGTTGGGCTAGCGGGGGGGCGGAGCAGTTCTTC. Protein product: CASSWASGGAEQFF.

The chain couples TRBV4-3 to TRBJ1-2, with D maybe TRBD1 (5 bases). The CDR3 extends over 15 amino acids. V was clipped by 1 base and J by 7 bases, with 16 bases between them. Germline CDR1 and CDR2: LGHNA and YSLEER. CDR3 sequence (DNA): TGCGCCAGCAGCCAAGCGGGGCCCGGAGGTGGTGGCTACACCTTC. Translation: CASSQAGPGGGGYTF.

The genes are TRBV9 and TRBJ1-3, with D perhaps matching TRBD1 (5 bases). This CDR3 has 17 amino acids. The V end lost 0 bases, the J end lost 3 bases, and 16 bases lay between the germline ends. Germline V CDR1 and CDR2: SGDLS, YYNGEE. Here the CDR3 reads CASSVGGRVGHGNTIYF. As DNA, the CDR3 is TGTGCCAGCAGCGTAGGGGGCAGGGTTGGCCATGGAAACACCATATATTTT.

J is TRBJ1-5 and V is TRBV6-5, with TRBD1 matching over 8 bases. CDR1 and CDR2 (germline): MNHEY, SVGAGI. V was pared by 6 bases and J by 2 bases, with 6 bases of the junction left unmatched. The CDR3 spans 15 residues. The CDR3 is CASRRTGGGNQPQHF. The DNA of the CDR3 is TGTGCCAGCAGACGAACAGGGGGAGGCAATCAGCCCCAGCATTTT.

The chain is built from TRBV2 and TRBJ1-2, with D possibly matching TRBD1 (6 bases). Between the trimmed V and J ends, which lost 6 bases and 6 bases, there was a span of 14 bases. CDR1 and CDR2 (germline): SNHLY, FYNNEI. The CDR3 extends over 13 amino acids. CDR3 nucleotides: TGTGCCAGCAGAACGGACAGTTGGGATGGCTACACCTTC. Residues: CASRTDSWDGYTF. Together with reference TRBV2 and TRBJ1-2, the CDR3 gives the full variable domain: EPEVTQTPSHQVTQMGQEVILRCVPISNHLYFYWYRQILGQKVEFLVSFYNNEISEKSEIFDDQFSVERPDGSNFTLKIRSTKLEDSAMYFCASRTDSWDGYTFGSGTRLTVV.

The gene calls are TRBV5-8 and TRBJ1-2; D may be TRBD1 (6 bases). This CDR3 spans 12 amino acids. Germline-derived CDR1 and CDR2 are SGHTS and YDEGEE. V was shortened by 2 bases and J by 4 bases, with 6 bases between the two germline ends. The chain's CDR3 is CASSLQGYGYTF. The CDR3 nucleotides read TGTGCCAGCAGCTTACAGGGCTATGGCTACACCTTC.

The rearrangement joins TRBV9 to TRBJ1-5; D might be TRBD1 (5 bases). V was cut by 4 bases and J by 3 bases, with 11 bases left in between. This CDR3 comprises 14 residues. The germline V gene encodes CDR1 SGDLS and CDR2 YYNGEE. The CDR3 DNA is TGTGCCAGCAGCATGGCAGGGTCCAATCAGCCCCAGCATTTT. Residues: CASSMAGSNQPQHF.

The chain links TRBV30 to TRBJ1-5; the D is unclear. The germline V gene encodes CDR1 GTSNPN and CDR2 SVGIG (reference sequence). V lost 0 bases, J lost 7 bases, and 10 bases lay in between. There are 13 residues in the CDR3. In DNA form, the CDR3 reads TGTGCCTGGAGTGTAGAGGGTACGCAGCCCCAGCATTTT. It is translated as CAWSVEGTQPQHF.

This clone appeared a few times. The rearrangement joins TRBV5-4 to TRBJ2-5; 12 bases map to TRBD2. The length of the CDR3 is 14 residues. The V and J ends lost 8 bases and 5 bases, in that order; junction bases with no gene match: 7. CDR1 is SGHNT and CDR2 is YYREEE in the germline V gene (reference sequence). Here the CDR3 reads CASGLAGGQETQYF. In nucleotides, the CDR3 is TGTGCCAGTGGGCTAGCGGGGGGGCAGGAGACCCAGTACTTC.

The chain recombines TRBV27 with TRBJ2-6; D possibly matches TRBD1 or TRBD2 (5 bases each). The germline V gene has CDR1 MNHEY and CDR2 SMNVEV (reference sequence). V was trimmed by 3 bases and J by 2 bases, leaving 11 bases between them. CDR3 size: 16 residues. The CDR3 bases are TGTGCCAGCAGTTTTATCGGGGCGGCTGGGGCCAACGTCCTGACTTTC. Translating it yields CASSFIGAAGANVLTF.